This T cell receptor (beta chain) was sequenced in a study of OX40 agonist ivuxolimab in advanced cancers. Sequencing was performed with immunoSEQ multiplex PCR; in TCRdb, only in-frame clones are kept and a portion is missing. The data show about 70,000 clones, roughly 92% seen once. From germline, CDR1 is LNHDA and CDR2 SQIVND (reference sequence). The CDR3 spans 14 residues. Trimming cost V 6 bases and J 2 bases, with 13 bases left between them. The sequenced sample was CD4+ or CD8+ T cells sorted from blood, obtained in a trial of the OX40 agonist ivuxolimab. V usage is TRBV19 and J usage is TRBJ2-5, with D perhaps matching TRBD1 (5 bases). The TCR was taken from an adult with an advanced solid tumor such as melanoma, head and neck, liver or kidney cancer. CDR3 sequence (DNA): TGTGCCAGTAGCGACGCAGGGTTACAAGAGACCCAGTACTTC. Its protein is CASSDAGLQETQYF.